The 18 T cell receptor beta chains listed next were all sequenced from one sample in a study of blood T cell repertoires in COVID-19. The assay was immunoSEQ multiplex PCR, and TCRdb's table has in-frame clones only and misses some. Found here are over 150,000 clones, around 80% of them singletons; the top ten hold roughly 2.8%. Input material: peripheral blood. Receptors were obtained from a woman aged 60-75 years with acute or convalescent COVID-19.

DNA for the CDR3: TGTGCCAGTAGTATAACTAGCGGGGGGACAAGCTCCTACAATGAGCAGTTCTTC. Translation gives CASSITSGGTSSYNEQFF. The J gene is TRBJ2-1, the V gene TRBV19; 12 bases are a match to TRBD2. Trimming removed 2 bases from V and 0 bases from J; junction bases left unmatched: 5. Germline V gene data show CDR1 as LNHDA and CDR2 as SQIVND (reference sequence). The CDR3 runs to 18 residues. Supplemented by reference TRBV19 and TRBJ2-1, the full variable domain reads DGGITQSPKYLFRKEGQNVTLSCEQNLNHDAMYWYRQDPGQGLRLIYYSQIVNDFQKGDIAEGYSVSREKKESFPLTVTSAQKNPTAFYLCASSITSGGTSSYNEQFFGPGTRLTVL.

The V and J genes are TRBV5-4 and TRBJ2-5; 11 bases fit TRBD2. CDR1 SGHNT and CDR2 YYREEE come from the germline V gene (reference sequence). CDR3 length equals 16 residues. Trimming took 1 base from V and 4 from J; bases not matched to a gene: 6. The CDR3 is CASSLTSGGPGETQYF. In nucleotides, the CDR3 is TGTGCCAGCAGCTTGACTAGCGGGGGCCCGGGAGAGACCCAGTACTTC.

DNA for the CDR3: TGTGCCAGCAGCTTTTACGGACAGTATCTTACCTATAATTCACCCCTCCACTTT. Its translation is CASSFYGQYLTYNSPLHF. The rearrangement joins TRBV11-2 to TRBJ1-6; TRBD1 might be the D (6 bases). The V gene lost 3 bases and the J gene lost 2 bases, with 17 bases spanning the gap. CDR3 size: 18 residues. The germline V gene has CDR1 SGHAT and CDR2 FQNNGV.

This clone was observed a single time. The chain recombines TRBV4-3 with TRBJ1-5; 7 positions match TRBD1. Germline V gene lookup returns CDR1 LGHNA and CDR2 YSLEER. After removal of 1 base from V and 4 bases from J, the junction contained 4 bases not matched to a gene. The length of the CDR3 is 15 residues. CDR3 region: CASSQGQGRNQPQHF. CDR3 bases: TGCGCCAGCAGCCAAGGACAGGGCCGGAATCAGCCCCAGCATTTT.

The genes are TRBV7-3 and TRBJ2-5; D might be TRBD2 (5 bases). This CDR3 region has 15 residues. Per the germline V gene, CDR1 is SGHTA and CDR2 is FQGTGA. Trimming removed 2 bases at V and 1 base at J, with 11 bases between. CDR3 coding DNA: TGTGCCAGCAGCTTATTCCCCACTAGCCAAGAGACCCAGTACTTC. Protein: CASSLFPTSQETQYF. Full variable domain (rest looked up from reference TRBV7-3 and TRBJ2-5): GAGVSQTPSNKVTEKGKYVELRCDPISGHTALYWYRQSLGQGPEFLIYFQGTGAADDSGLPNDRFFAVRPEGSVSTLKIQRTERGDSAVYLCASSLFPTSQETQYFGPGTRLLVL.

The chain employs TRBV25-1 and TRBJ2-2; no definite D call. The CDR3 covers 15 residues. V lost 1 base and J 2 bases, leaving 8 bases between the germline ends. CDR1 MGHDK and CDR2 SYGVNS come from the germline V gene. The CDR3 is CASSESGRNTGELFF. CDR3 nucleotide sequence: TGTGCCAGCAGTGAATCTGGCAGAAACACCGGGGAGCTGTTTTTT.

The genes are TRBV5-4 and TRBJ1-6; no clear D. CDR1 and CDR2 (germline): SGHNT, YYREEE (reference sequence). The V and J ends lost 0 bases and 9 bases respectively, with 10 bases between them. The CDR3 is made up of 14 amino acids. This CDR3 is CASSLGLQFSPLHF. CDR3 nucleotide sequence: TGTGCCAGCAGCTTGGGACTGCAATTTTCACCCCTCCACTTT.

This sequence joins TRBV7-2 and TRBJ1-1, with D possibly being TRBD1 (6 bases). The CDR3 runs to 13 residues. The ends were cut back, 6 bases at V and 0 bases at J, with 8 bases in the middle. Germline CDR1 is SGHTA and CDR2 is FQGNSA. The CDR3 DNA reads TGTGCCAGCAGAGGGGGACTGAACACTGAAGCTTTCTTT. Translation gives CASRGGLNTEAFF.

Only one count was recorded for this clone. The J gene is TRBJ2-3, the V gene TRBV5-1; D remains unclear. Trimming took off 4 bases at V and 4 bases at J, with 7 bases between the two ends. This CDR3 has 12 amino acids. Germline-derived CDR1 and CDR2 are SGHRS and YFSETQ. This CDR3 is CASSPQSDTQYF. CDR3 DNA: TGCGCCAGCAGCCCCCAATCAGATACGCAGTATTTT.

The chain uses TRBV7-2 and TRBJ2-4; perhaps TRBD1 as D (6 bases). Germline assignment: CDR1 SGHTA and CDR2 FQGNSA. The ends were cut back, 5 bases at V and 2 bases at J, with 10 bases in the middle. The CDR3 is 14 residues long. The CDR3 sequence is CASSPDRPKNIQYF. The CDR3 DNA follows: TGTGCCAGCAGCCCGGACAGACCCAAAAACATTCAGTACTTC.

This clone was recorded once. The chain combines TRBV2 with TRBJ2-5; D is perhaps TRBD2 (5 bases). The CDR3 is made up of 13 amino acids. Deletions cut 6 bases from V and 7 bases from J, with 15 bases between. Germline-derived CDR1 and CDR2 are SNHLY and FYNNEI. The CDR3: CASRGSPEGTQYF. The DNA of the CDR3 is TGTGCCAGCAGGGGTTCTCCCGAGGGGACCCAGTACTTC. The full variable domain, in which reference TRBV2 and TRBJ2-5 provide the parts outside the CDR3, is EPEVTQTPSHQVTQMGQEVILRCVPISNHLYFYWYRQILGQKVEFLVSFYNNEISEKSEIFDDQFSVERPDGSNFTLKIRSTKLEDSAMYFCASRGSPEGTQYFGPGTRLLVL.

The CDR3 spells CSPGGVGPDTQYF. The CDR3 DNA reads TGCAGCCCTGGGGGGGTAGGTCCAGATACGCAGTATTTT. The chain uses TRBV29-1 and TRBJ2-3, with 7 bases lining up with TRBD2. The V segment lost 8 bases and the J segment 4 bases; nucleotides outside the gene matches: 9. The CDR3 sequence is 13 residues long. Germline-derived CDR1 and CDR2 are SQVTM and ANQGSEA.

The chain carries TRBV9 and TRBJ1-1, with D perhaps matching TRBD1 (5 bases). The CDR3 length is 16 residues. V shed 4 bases and J shed 4 bases, with 20 bases lying between them. CDR1 and CDR2 (germline): SGDLS, YYNGEE. As DNA, the CDR3 is TGTGCCAGCAGCCCTCGCAGGGCCGTTATGATCACTGAAGCTTTCTTT. Protein: CASSPRRAVMITEAFF.

V and J are TRBV11-2 and TRBJ1-1, with 9 nucleotides matching TRBD1. Germline lookup yields CDR1 SGHAT and CDR2 FQNNGV. With V trimmed by 5 bases and J by 4 bases, 17 bases remained unmatched. This CDR3 contains 18 residues. As DNA, the CDR3 is TGTGCCAGCAGCCCCAATGGACAGGGGAGGGGACGGGGCACTGAAGCTTTCTTT. This gives the protein CASSPNGQGRGRGTEAFF.

This clone was seen once. The rearrangement links TRBV28 to TRBJ1-5, with D unclear. The CDR3 is 11 amino acids. The V gene's germline CDR1 is MDHEN and CDR2 SYDVKM. Deletions cut 4 bases from V and 11 bases from J, with 9 bases between. The CDR3, as DNA: TGTGCCAGCAGTTGGTCATTAGCCCAGCATTTT. It codes for CASSWSLAQHF.

The genes are TRBV9 and TRBJ1-6; 11 nucleotides agree with TRBD1. After removal of 2 bases from V and 12 bases from J, the junction contained 10 bases not matched to a gene. Germline-derived CDR1 and CDR2 are SGDLS and YYNGEE. The CDR3 has 16 residues. CDR3 coding DNA: TGTGCCAGCAGCGTCTCTCCCGGGACAGGGGGAGTACCCCTCCACTTT. It yields the protein CASSVSPGTGGVPLHF.

A single count supports this clone. V gene TRBV5-1 combines with J gene TRBJ1-3, with D tentatively TRBD1 (5 bases). From germline, CDR1 is SGHRS and CDR2 YFSETQ. CDR3 length: 15 residues. Trimming removed 4 bases at V and 0 bases at J, with 11 bases between. The CDR3 sequence: CASSDTGGSGNTIYF. As DNA, the CDR3 is TGCGCCAGCAGCGACACGGGGGGCTCTGGAAACACCATATATTTT. Variable domain in full (rest from reference TRBV5-1 and TRBJ1-3): KAGVTQTPRYLIKTRGQQVTLSCSPISGHRSVSWYQQTPGQGLQFLFEYFSETQRNKGNFPGRFSGRQFSNSRSEMNVSTLELGDSALYLCASSDTGGSGNTIYFGEGSWLTVV.

CDR3 sequence: CASSSRTGDNYGYTF. The CDR3 DNA follows: TGTGCCAGCAGCTCCCGAACAGGGGACAACTATGGCTACACCTTC. The chain links TRBV7-2 to TRBJ1-2; 7 nucleotides line up with TRBD1. Germline loops: CDR1 SGHTA, CDR2 FQGNSA. V lost 4 bases and J lost 2; bases outside the gene matches: 7. The CDR3 sequence is 15 residues long.